A single sample gave rise to the 8 T cell receptor beta chains below, sequenced in a study of cytomegalovirus exposure and HLA in healthy donors. Primers included in the PCR were 60 Vbeta and 13 Jbeta primers. Measured with immunoSEQ multiplex PCR; TCRdb has only the in-frame clones, and not every one. The sample lists 150,000 or so clones, roughly 74% occurring once. Specimen: PBMCs. Receptors originate from a male donor in good health and CMV-seronegative.

This clone was observed a few times. The chain couples TRBV19 to TRBJ2-7; a possible D gene is TRBD1 (5 bases). Trimming took 0 bases from V and 3 from J, leaving 12 bases between them. Germline V gene sequence: CDR1 LNHDA, CDR2 SQIVND (reference sequence). This CDR3 is built from 15 residues. The CDR3 reads CASSIDDRRGYEQYF. CDR3 nucleotides: TGTGCCAGTAGTATAGATGACAGAAGAGGCTACGAGCAGTACTTC.

The rearrangement links TRBV7-6 to TRBJ1-2; a weak D match, TRBD1 (5 bases). This CDR3 is 15 amino acids long. Germline CDR1 reads SGHVS; CDR2 reads FNYEAQ. Between the trimmed V and J ends, which lost 5 bases and 0 bases, there was a span of 13 bases. As DNA, the CDR3 is TGTGCCAGCAGCCCCGAGGCGGGGGCTAACTATGGCTACACCTTC. This translates into CASSPEAGANYGYTF.

As to this clone: A read error may explain this, as a much larger clone is one base away. The V and J genes are TRBV4-1 and TRBJ1-1; D might be TRBD1 (5 bases). This CDR3 has 15 amino acids. V lost 5 bases to trimming and J lost 3 bases, with 16 bases between them. Germline V gene sequence: CDR1 MGHRA, CDR2 YSYEKL. Written as DNA, the CDR3 is TGCGCCAGCAGCACCCAGGGCAGGGTTGACACTGAAGCTTTCTTT. Encoded protein: CASSTQGRVDTEAFF.

The chain combines TRBV7-2 with TRBJ2-2; 10 nucleotides agree with TRBD1. The length of the CDR3 is 17 residues. Germline values: CDR1 SGHTA, CDR2 FQGNSA. J lost 1 base, V lost 4 bases, and 6 bases had no gene match. DNA of the CDR3: TGTGCCAGCAGCTCGAGGACAGGGGGATTGAACACCGGGGAGCTGTTTTTT. Translating gives CASSSRTGGLNTGELFF.

CDR3 DNA sequence: TGTGCCAGCAGTTTATTGCGGGATACGAGCAATCAGCCCCAGCATTTT. This gives the protein CASSLLRDTSNQPQHF. The rearrangement links TRBV28 to TRBJ1-5; D not certain. The germline V gene encodes CDR1 MDHEN and CDR2 SYDVKM. V shed 1 base and J shed 1 base, with 11 bases lying between them. The CDR3 has 16 amino acids.

The rearrangement links TRBV18 to TRBJ2-3; 7 bases are a match to TRBD2. CDR3 length: 15 amino acids. Germline trimming cut 2 bases from V and 6 bases from J; bases unmatched to any gene: 8. Germline V lookup: CDR1 KGHSH, CDR2 LQKENI. CDR3 sequence: CASSPKAGEADTQYF. CDR3 sequence (DNA): TGTGCCAGCTCACCAAAGGCGGGAGAAGCGGATACGCAGTATTTT.

The chain links TRBV5-4 to TRBJ2-7; 7 nucleotides agree with TRBD2. There are 13 residues in the CDR3. J lost 8 bases, V lost 5 bases, and 10 bases had no gene match. CDR1 is SGHNT and CDR2 is YYREEE in the germline V gene (reference sequence). The CDR3 nucleotides are TGTGCCAGCAGTGATGGGACTACCGCCCAGCAGTACTTC. This sequence encodes CASSDGTTAQQYF.

The V call is TRBV29-1, the J call TRBJ2-4, with 7 positions matching TRBD2. The V segment lost 7 bases and the J segment 7 bases; nucleotides outside the gene matches: 13. The CDR3 runs 14 residues. Germline lookup yields CDR1 SQVTM and CDR2 ANQGSEA. The CDR3, as DNA: TGCAGCGCCGGGCGTCTAACCGGGGGGAACATTCAGTACTTC. It yields the protein CSAGRLTGGNIQYF.